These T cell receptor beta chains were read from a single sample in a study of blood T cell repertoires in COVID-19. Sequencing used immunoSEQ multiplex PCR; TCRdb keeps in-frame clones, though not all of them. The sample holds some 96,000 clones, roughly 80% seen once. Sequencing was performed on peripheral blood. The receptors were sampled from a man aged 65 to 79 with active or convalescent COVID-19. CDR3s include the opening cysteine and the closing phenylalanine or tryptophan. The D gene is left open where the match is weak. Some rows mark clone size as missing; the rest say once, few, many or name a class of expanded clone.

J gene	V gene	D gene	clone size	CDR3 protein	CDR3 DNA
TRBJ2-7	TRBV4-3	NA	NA	CASSQDTATTVPTYEQYF	TGCGCCAGCAGCCAAGATACCGCCACGACAGTACCCACCTACGAGCAGTACTTC
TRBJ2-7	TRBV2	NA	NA	CASNPGFEQYF	TGTGCCAGCAACCCAGGGTTCGAGCAGTACTTC
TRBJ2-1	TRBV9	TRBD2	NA	CASSVGTSGGNEQFF	TGTGCCAGCAGCGTAGGGACTAGCGGGGGGAATGAGCAGTTCTTC
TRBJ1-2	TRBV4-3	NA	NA	CASSQVVPPGVSGYTF	TGCGCCAGCAGCCAAGTGGTCCCTCCGGGGGTATCCGGCTACACCTTC
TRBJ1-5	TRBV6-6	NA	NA	CASRPGQPAGPQHF	TGTGCCAGCAGGCCCGGACAGCCGGCTGGGCCCCAGCATTTT
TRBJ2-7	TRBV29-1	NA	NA	CSAGQAGSEQYF	TGCAGCGCCGGACAGGCGGGGAGCGAGCAGTACTTC
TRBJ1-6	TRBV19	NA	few	CASRPGGGINSPLHF	TGTGCCAGTAGGCCGGGAGGGGGAATAAATTCACCCCTCCACTTT
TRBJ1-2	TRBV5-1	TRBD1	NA	CASSLGDRAGYGYTF	TGCGCCAGCAGCTTGGGGGACAGGGCTGGGTATGGCTACACCTTC
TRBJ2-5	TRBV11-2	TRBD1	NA	CASSHSDRGEETQYF	TGTGCCAGCAGCCATTCGGACAGGGGAGAAGAGACCCAGTACTTC
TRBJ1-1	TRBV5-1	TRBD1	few	CASSYDRVDTEAFF	TGCGCCAGCAGCTATGACAGGGTTGACACTGAAGCTTTCTTT
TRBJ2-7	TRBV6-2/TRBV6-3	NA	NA	CASSYSTSGSPYEQYF	TGTGCCAGCAGTTACTCGACCAGCGGATCTCCCTACGAGCAGTACTTC
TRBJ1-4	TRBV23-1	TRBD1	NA	CASSRLQGENNEKLFF	TGCGCCAGCAGTCGCCTCCAGGGGGAGAATAATGAAAAACTGTTTTTT
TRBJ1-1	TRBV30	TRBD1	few	CAWSKQGVAGTEAFF	TGTGCCTGGAGTAAACAGGGGGTTGCTGGCACTGAAGCTTTCTTT
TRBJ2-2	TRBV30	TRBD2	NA	CACSGLAGETGELFF	TGTGCCTGCTCGGGGCTAGCGGGAGAGACCGGGGAGCTGTTTTTT
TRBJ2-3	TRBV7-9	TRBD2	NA	CASSFLGGESTDTQYF	TGTGCCAGCAGCTTCCTCGGGGGGGAAAGCACAGATACGCAGTATTTT
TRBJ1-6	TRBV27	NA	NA	CASSQGLFGVSPLHF	TGTGCCAGCAGTCAGGGACTCTTCGGGGTTTCACCCCTCCACTTT
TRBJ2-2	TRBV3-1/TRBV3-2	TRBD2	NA	CASSFTGLAGGNTGELFF	TGTGCCAGCAGCTTTACGGGACTAGCGGGAGGGAACACCGGGGAGCTGTTTTTT
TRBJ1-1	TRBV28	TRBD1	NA	CASTSTGPEAFF	TGTGCCAGCACCTCGACAGGGCCCGAAGCTTTCTTT
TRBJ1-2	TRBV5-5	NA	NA	CASSLVRSYGYTF	TGTGCCAGCAGCTTGGTACGGAGCTATGGCTACACCTTC
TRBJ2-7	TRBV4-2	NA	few	CASSQEPTGRYEQYF	TGTGCCAGCAGCCAAGAGCCCACAGGTCGCTACGAGCAGTACTTC
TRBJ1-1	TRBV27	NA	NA	CASSRQMNTEAFF	TGTGCCAGCAGCCGACAGATGAACACTGAAGCTTTCTTT
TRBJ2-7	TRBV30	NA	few	CAWSVPERRYEQYF	TGTGCCTGGAGTGTACCCGAGCGCCGCTACGAGCAGTACTTC
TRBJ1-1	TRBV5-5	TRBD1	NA	CASSLAGGMNTEAFF	TGTGCCAGCAGCTTGGCAGGGGGTATGAACACTGAAGCTTTCTTT
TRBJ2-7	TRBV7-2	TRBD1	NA	CASSLGTGLDEQYF	TGTGCCAGCAGCTTAGGGACAGGATTAGATGAGCAGTACTTC
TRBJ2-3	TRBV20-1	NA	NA	CSASRRGSGTDTQYF	TGCAGTGCTAGTCGACGGGGGTCGGGCACAGATACGCAGTATTTT
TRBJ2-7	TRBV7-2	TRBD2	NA	CASSLGGGSSYEQYF	TGTGCCAGCAGCTTAGGGGGCGGGAGCTCCTACGAGCAGTACTTC
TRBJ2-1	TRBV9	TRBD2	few	CASTPGASGMYNEQFF	TGTGCCAGCACCCCGGGGGCTAGCGGGATGTACAATGAGCAGTTCTTC
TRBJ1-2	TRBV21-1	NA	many	CASSITRGRRYGYTF	TGTGCCAGCAGCATTACCAGGGGAAGGAGGTATGGCTACACCTTC
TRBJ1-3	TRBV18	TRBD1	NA	CASSPLGQVTSGNTIYF	TGTGCCAGCTCACCACTTGGACAGGTTACCTCTGGAAACACCATATATTTT
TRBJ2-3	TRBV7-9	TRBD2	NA	CASSIGSGGATDTQYF	TGTGCCAGCAGCATCGGTAGCGGGGGGGCCACAGATACGCAGTATTTT
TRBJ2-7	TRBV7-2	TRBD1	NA	CASSPRQGAHEQYF	TGTGCCAGCAGCCCTAGACAGGGCGCCCACGAGCAGTACTTC
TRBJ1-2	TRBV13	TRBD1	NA	CASSFGQGTGYTF	TGTGCCAGCAGCTTCGGACAGGGTACAGGCTACACCTTC
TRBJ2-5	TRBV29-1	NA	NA	CSADSESSVPQYF	TGCAGCGCCGACAGCGAGAGTTCCGTCCCCCAGTACTTC
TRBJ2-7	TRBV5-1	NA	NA	CASSSRHAYEQYF	TGCGCCAGCAGCAGCAGGCACGCCTACGAGCAGTACTTC
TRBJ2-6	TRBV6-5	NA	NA	CASSYQRSGGANVLTF	TGTGCCAGCAGTTACCAGAGGAGCGGAGGGGCCAACGTCCTGACTTTC
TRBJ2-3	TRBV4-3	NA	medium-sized	CASSQDRLVEIMTDTQYF	TGCGCCAGCAGCCAAGATAGACTGGTCGAGATCATGACAGATACGCAGTATTTT
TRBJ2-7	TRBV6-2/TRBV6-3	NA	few	CASSSFGMGEQYF	TGTGCCAGCAGTTCGTTCGGGATGGGGGAGCAGTACTTC
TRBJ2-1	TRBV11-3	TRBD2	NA	CASSSSGRAGNEQFF	TGTGCCAGCAGCAGTAGCGGGAGGGCCGGAAATGAGCAGTTCTTC
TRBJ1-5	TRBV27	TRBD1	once	CASSPGQGLQPQHF	TGTGCCAGCAGTCCCGGACAGGGGTTACAGCCCCAGCATTTT
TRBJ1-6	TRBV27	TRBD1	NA	CASRERDRVFSPLHF	TGTGCCAGCAGGGAACGGGACAGAGTATTCTCACCCCTCCACTTT
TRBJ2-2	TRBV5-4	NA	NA	CASSPGQRGGELFF	TGTGCCAGCAGCCCGGGACAAAGGGGCGGGGAGCTGTTTTTT
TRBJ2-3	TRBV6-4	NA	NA	CASSLQGHNTDTQYF	TGTGCCAGCAGCCTCCAAGGACACAACACAGATACGCAGTATTTT
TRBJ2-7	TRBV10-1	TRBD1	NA	CASSQWDRGSYEQYF	TGCGCCAGCAGTCAGTGGGACAGGGGTAGCTACGAGCAGTACTTC
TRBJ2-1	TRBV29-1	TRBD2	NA	CSVDGAGGLYNEQFF	TGCAGCGTTGATGGGGCGGGAGGTCTCTACAATGAGCAGTTCTTC
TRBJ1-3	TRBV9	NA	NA	CASSLGTTIGNTIYF	TGTGCCAGCAGCTTGGGGACAACTATTGGAAACACCATATATTTT
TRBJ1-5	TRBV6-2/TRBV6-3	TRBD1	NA	CASSYAQGTGPQPQHF	TGTGCCAGCAGTTACGCCCAGGGGACAGGTCCACAGCCCCAGCATTTT